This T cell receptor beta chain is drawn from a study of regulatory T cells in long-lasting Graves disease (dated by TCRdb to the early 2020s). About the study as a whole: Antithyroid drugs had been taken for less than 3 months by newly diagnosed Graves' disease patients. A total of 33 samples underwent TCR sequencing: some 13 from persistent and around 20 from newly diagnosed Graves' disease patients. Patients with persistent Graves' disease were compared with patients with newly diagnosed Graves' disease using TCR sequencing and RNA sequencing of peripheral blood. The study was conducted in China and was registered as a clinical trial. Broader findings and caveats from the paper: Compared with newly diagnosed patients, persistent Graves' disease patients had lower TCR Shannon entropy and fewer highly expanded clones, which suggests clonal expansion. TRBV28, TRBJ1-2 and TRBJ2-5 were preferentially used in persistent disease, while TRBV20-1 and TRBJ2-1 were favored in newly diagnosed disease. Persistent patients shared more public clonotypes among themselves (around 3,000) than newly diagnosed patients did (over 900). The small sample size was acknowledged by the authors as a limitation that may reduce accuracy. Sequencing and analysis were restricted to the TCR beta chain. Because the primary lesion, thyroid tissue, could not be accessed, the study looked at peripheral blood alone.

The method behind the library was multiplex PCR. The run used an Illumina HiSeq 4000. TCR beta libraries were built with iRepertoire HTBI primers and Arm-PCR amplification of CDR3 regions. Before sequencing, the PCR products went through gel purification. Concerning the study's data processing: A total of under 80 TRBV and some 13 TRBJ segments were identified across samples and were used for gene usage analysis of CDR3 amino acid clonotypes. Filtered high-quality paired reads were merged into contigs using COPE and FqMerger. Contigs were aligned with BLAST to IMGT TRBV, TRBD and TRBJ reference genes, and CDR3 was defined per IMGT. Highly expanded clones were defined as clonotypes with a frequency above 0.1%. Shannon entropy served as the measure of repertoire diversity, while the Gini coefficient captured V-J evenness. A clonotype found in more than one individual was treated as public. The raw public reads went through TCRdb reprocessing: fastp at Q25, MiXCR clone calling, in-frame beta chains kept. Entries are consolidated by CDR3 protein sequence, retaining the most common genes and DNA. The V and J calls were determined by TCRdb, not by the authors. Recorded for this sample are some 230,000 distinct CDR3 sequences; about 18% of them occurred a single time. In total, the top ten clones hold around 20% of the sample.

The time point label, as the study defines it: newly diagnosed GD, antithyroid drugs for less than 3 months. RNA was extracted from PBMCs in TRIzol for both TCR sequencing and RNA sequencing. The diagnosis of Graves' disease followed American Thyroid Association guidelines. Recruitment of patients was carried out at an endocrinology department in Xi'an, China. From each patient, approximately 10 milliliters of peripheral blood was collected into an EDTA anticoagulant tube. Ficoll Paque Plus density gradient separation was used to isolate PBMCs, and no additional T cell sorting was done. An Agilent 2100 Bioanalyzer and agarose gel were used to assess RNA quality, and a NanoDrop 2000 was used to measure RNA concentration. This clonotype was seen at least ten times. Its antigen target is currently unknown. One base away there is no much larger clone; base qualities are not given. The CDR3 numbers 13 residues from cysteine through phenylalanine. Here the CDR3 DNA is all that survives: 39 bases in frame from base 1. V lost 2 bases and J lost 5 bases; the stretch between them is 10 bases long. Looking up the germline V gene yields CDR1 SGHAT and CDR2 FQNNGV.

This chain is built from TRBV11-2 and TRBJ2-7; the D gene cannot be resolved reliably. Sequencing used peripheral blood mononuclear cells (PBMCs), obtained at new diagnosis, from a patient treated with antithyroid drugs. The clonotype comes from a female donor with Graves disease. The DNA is TGTGCCAGCAGCTTAATGAGGTTCGACGAGCAGTACTTC. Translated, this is CASSLMRFDEQYF.